Listed here are 22 T cell receptor beta chains from one sample, sequenced in a study of blood T cell repertoires in COVID-19. Profiling relied on immunoSEQ multiplex PCR, and the TCRdb table lists in-frame clones only, not all of them. Altogether 130,000 or so clones are present, about 84% being singletons, with the ten largest covering 12%. The source material was peripheral blood. Source of these receptors: a woman aged 55-75 years with acute or convalescent COVID-19.

The chain employs TRBV19 and TRBJ1-5, with unresolved D. This CDR3 has 12 amino acids. Trimming removed 3 bases from V and 9 bases from J, with 9 bases in between. Germline assignment: CDR1 LNHDA and CDR2 SQIVND (reference sequence). The CDR3 protein is CASSIPGGPQHF. The CDR3 DNA reads as TGTGCCAGTAGTATCCCCGGTGGGCCCCAGCATTTT.

V and J are TRBV13 and TRBJ2-1, with D unclear. The germline V gene has CDR1 PRHDT and CDR2 FYEKMQ (reference sequence). The CDR3 sequence is 12 residues long. The V end lost 4 bases, the J end lost 4 bases, and 5 bases lay between the germline ends. The CDR3 loop is CASSSLYNEQFF. CDR3 DNA: TGTGCCAGCAGCTCACTATACAATGAGCAGTTCTTC.

V is TRBV9 and J is TRBJ1-3, with D maybe TRBD1 (6 bases). With 3 bases removed from V and 0 bases from J, the gap between germline ends came to 16 bases. The CDR3 consists of 17 residues. Germline V lookup: CDR1 SGDLS, CDR2 YYNGEE. CDR3 in amino acids: CASSAQDSRYSGNTIYF. CDR3 bases: TGTGCCAGCAGCGCTCAGGACAGTCGCTACTCTGGAAACACCATATATTTT.

The chain links TRBV5-4 to TRBJ2-7; D gene uncertain. The CDR3 is 13 residues long. Germline V lookup: CDR1 SGHNT, CDR2 YYREEE (reference sequence). V lost 0 bases, J lost 3 bases, and 7 bases lay in between. The CDR3: CASSLEPGYEQYF. The CDR3 DNA is TGTGCCAGCAGCTTGGAGCCCGGCTACGAGCAGTACTTC.

In its sample, this clone was seen a few times. The chain couples TRBV9 to TRBJ1-1; tentatively, D is TRBD1 (5 bases). The CDR3 is 15 amino acids. V gave up 0 bases and J gave up 1 base, with 10 bases separating them. Per germline, CDR1 SGDLS and CDR2 YYNGEE. CDR3: CASSVVGQQNTEAFF. The CDR3 bases are TGTGCCAGCAGCGTAGTGGGGCAGCAGAACACTGAAGCTTTCTTT.

The V gene is TRBV5-8, the J gene TRBJ2-2; TRBD1 aligns across 7 bases. This CDR3 contains 15 residues. The J segment lost 6 bases and the V segment lost 1 base, leaving 6 bases of the junction unmatched. Germline V CDR1 and CDR2: SGHTS, YDEGEE. CDR3 region: CASSLNTGAPGELFF. The CDR3 nucleotides read TGTGCCAGCAGCTTGAATACAGGGGCACCCGGGGAGCTGTTTTTT.

V is TRBV6-5 and J is TRBJ1-6, with no clear D. Trimming left V 0 bases short and J 6 bases short, with 9 bases between. The CDR3 has 15 residues. Per germline, CDR1 MNHEY and CDR2 SVGAGI. CDR3 nucleotides: TGTGCCAGCAGTTACTCCAGGAGGATTAATTCACCCCTCCACTTT. Encoded protein: CASSYSRRINSPLHF.

J is TRBJ1-5 and V is TRBV19; D is uncertain. The V end lost 0 bases, the J end lost 5 bases, and 5 bases lay between the germline ends. The CDR3 runs 13 residues. Germline-derived CDR1 and CDR2 are LNHDA and SQIVND (reference sequence). The CDR3 nucleotides read TGTGCCAGTAGTATAGACAGTGATCAGCCCCAGCATTTT. Its protein product is CASSIDSDQPQHF.

The V gene is TRBV3-1 (or the pseudogene TRBV3-2), the J gene TRBJ1-1; TRBD1 might be the D (6 bases). CDR3 size: 14 residues. Germline V gene data show CDR1 as LGHDT and CDR2 as YNNKEL (reference sequence). The V gene lost 3 bases and the J gene lost 1 base, with 9 bases spanning the gap. The CDR3 DNA reads TGTGCCAGCAGCCAGGCCAGGGGGAACACTGAAGCTTTCTTT. Translating gives CASSQARGNTEAFF.

As to this clone: The sample has other DNA sequences that encode this CDR3 too. The chain links TRBV18 to TRBJ2-5, with 8 bases that match TRBD1. Germline V gene sequence: CDR1 KGHSH, CDR2 LQKENI. The CDR3 has 14 amino acids. J lost 2 bases, V lost 3 bases, and 2 bases had no gene match. CDR3 nucleotide sequence: TGTGCCAGCTCACCTCGGACAGGGCAAGAGACCCAGTACTTC. The encoded protein is CASSPRTGQETQYF.

This clone has a single count. CDR3 region: CASSSNRAPVGTDTQYF. The CDR3 DNA sequence: TGTGCCAGCAGCTCTAACAGGGCCCCCGTGGGCACAGATACGCAGTATTTT. The chain links TRBV3-1 (or the pseudogene TRBV3-2) to TRBJ2-3, with D tentatively TRBD1 (6 bases). Germline assignment: CDR1 LGHDT and CDR2 YNNKEL (reference sequence). The CDR3 spans 17 residues. V lost 5 bases and J 1 base, leaving 19 bases between the germline ends.

V and J are TRBV19 and TRBJ2-3, with 7 positions matching TRBD1. The CDR3 length is 11 residues. Germline V gene sequence: CDR1 LNHDA, CDR2 SQIVND (reference sequence). V gave up 9 bases and J gave up 11 bases; unmatched junction bases: 8. For the CDR3, the DNA is TGTGCCAGATTCCGGGACAGCCGGCAGTATTTT. Its protein product is CARFRDSRQYF.

This clone was found a few times. The chain links TRBV19 to TRBJ1-2; D perhaps matches TRBD1 (6 bases). CDR1 and CDR2 (germline): LNHDA, SQIVND (reference sequence). Trimming stripped 2 bases from V and 4 bases from J, with 8 bases between. This CDR3 is built from 13 residues. The CDR3 DNA follows: TGTGCCAGTAGTATACGGGACACCTATGGCTACACCTTC. It yields the protein CASSIRDTYGYTF.

The chain links TRBV18 to TRBJ1-2; possible D gene TRBD1, 5 bases. Trimming stripped 4 bases from V and 3 bases from J, with 18 bases between. In germline, CDR1 is KGHSH, CDR2 LQKENI. CDR3 length: 16 amino acids. The CDR3 nucleotides are TGTGCCAGCTCACTACGGGGGATGGAGGACTACTATGGCTACACCTTC. Translating gives CASSLRGMEDYYGYTF. The full variable domain, with the rest looked up from reference TRBV18 and TRBJ1-2, is NAGVMQNPRHLVRRRGQEARLRCSPMKGHSHVYWYRQLPEEGLKFMVYLQKENIIDESGMPKERFSAEFPKEGPSILRIQQVVRGDSAAYFCASSLRGMEDYYGYTFGSGTRLTVV.

This clone has just a few counts. The chain joins TRBV12-5 to TRBJ1-2; D is perhaps TRBD1 (5 bases). This CDR3 is built from 13 residues. The germline V gene encodes CDR1 LGHNT and CDR2 FRNRAP. Trimming shortened V by 2 bases and J by 6 bases, and 10 bases separated the two germline ends. For the CDR3, the DNA is TGTGCTAGTGGTTTGTCAGGGCAGAATGGCTACACCTTC. It encodes CASGLSGQNGYTF.

The chain has TRBV7-2 and TRBJ1-2; no clear D. Per the germline V gene, CDR1 is SGHTA and CDR2 is FQGNSA. The CDR3 is 14 residues long. V gave up 0 bases and J gave up 8 bases, with 13 bases separating them. CDR3 nucleotide sequence: TGTGCCAGCAGCTTAGCGGAGGGTTCTTGGGGCTACACCTTC. This sequence encodes CASSLAEGSWGYTF.

The chain couples TRBV5-1 to TRBJ2-1; 9 bases are shared with TRBD1. The junction had 11 bases not matched to a gene; V was cut back by 4 bases and J by 12 bases. CDR1 SGHRS and CDR2 YFSETQ come from the germline V gene. The CDR3 sequence is 14 residues long. CDR3 coding DNA: TGCGCCAGCAGCATACCCCTTGAGGGACAGGGGCAGTTCTTC. Amino acids: CASSIPLEGQGQFF.

V gene TRBV10-1 combines with J gene TRBJ2-3; 10 nucleotides agree with TRBD2. This CDR3 comprises 17 residues. Germline V gives CDR1 WNHNN, CDR2 SYGVQD (reference sequence). Losses at the gene ends were 5 bases for V and 2 bases for J; bases not matched to a gene: 10. The chain's CDR3 is CASSYERLAGFTDTQYF. In DNA, the CDR3 is TGCGCCAGCAGTTACGAAAGACTAGCGGGTTTCACAGATACGCAGTATTTT.

This clone was counted between two and nine times. The rearrangement uses TRBV11-2 and TRBJ1-1; maybe TRBD1 (6 bases). The CDR3 has 15 residues. Germline assignment: CDR1 SGHAT and CDR2 FQNNGV. V was clipped by 5 bases and J by 4 bases, with 17 bases between them. The DNA of the CDR3 is TGTGCCAGCAGCCGCGCGTCGGGGGGCGTCACTGAAGCTTTCTTT. This codes for CASSRASGGVTEAFF.

The chain carries TRBV5-4 and TRBJ1-2; the D gene is possibly TRBD1 (5 bases). Germline V gene lookup returns CDR1 SGHNT and CDR2 YYREEE (reference sequence). The V gene lost 2 bases and the J gene lost 3 bases, with 17 bases spanning the gap. CDR3 length: 16 amino acids. The CDR3, as DNA: TGTGCCAGCAGCTTTGTGGGGACTCTAGCCGACTATGGCTACACCTTC. This gives the protein CASSFVGTLADYGYTF.

The V and J genes are TRBV18 and TRBJ1-1, with 7 bases matching TRBD1. CDR1 is KGHSH and CDR2 is LQKENI in the germline V gene. This CDR3 comprises 14 residues. V was pared by 1 base and J by 6 bases, with 5 bases of the junction left unmatched. CDR3 bases: TGTGCCAGCTCACCACGACAGGGAAACGCTGAAGCTTTCTTT. Amino acid sequence: CASSPRQGNAEAFF.

The genes are TRBV10-3 and TRBJ1-5; D not certain. Between the trimmed V and J ends, which lost 0 bases and 1 base, there was a span of 13 bases. The CDR3 loop spans 17 amino acids. Looked up from germline, CDR1 is ENHRY and CDR2 is SYGVKD. The CDR3, as DNA: TGTGCCATCAGTGAGTCAAGGGTGGGAGGGAGCAATCAGCCCCAGCATTTT. This sequence encodes CAISESRVGGSNQPQHF.